This passage covers 2 T cell receptor beta chains from one sample sequenced in a study of Ad26.COV2.S vaccination and SARS-CoV-2 variants. Documented treatment: 19 received Ad26.COV2.S at low or high dose, single or two shots; several received placebo; per-sample allocation not given. Sampling was performed 63 days after the first vaccine or placebo injection. Generated by immunoSEQ multiplex PCR, the TCRdb table keeps only in-frame clones and is missing some. The sample lists roughly 700,000 clones, approximately 88% occurring once. The source was peripheral blood, collected in a trial of Ad26.COV2.S vaccine versus placebo. The origin of the receptors is a person aged 18-65 years who received the Ad26.COV2.S COVID-19 vaccine or a placebo.

The chain uses TRBV9 and TRBJ2-2, with D possibly TRBD2 on 5 matching bases. This CDR3 is 13 amino acids long. Between the trimmed V and J ends, which lost 3 bases and 7 bases, there was a span of 10 bases. Germline values: CDR1 SGDLS, CDR2 YYNGEE. CDR3 DNA: TGTGCCAGCAGCGCCCACGGAGGCGGGGAGCTGTTTTTT. Its translation: CASSAHGGGELFF.

The rearrangement joins TRBV29-1 to TRBJ2-7; D gene unclear. The DNA end lines up better with TRBJ2-5; the J call may be wrong. The CDR3 runs 14 residues. Germline V gene lookup returns CDR1 SQVTM and CDR2 ANQGSEA. The CDR3 sequence is CSVEAGRAGETQYF. The CDR3 DNA sequence: TGCAGCGTTGAAGCCGGAAGGGCCGGGGAGACCCAGTACTTC.